This T cell receptor beta chain was sequenced in a study of blood T cell repertoires in COVID-19. About the research overall: The United States, Italy and Spain were the sources of the acute and convalescent COVID-19 samples. T cells, B-cell-depleted T cells, or PBMCs supplied cDNA or gDNA.

This clone is a singleton in its sample. The CDR3 consists of 13 residues. The germline V gene has CDR1 SGHNT and CDR2 YYREEE (reference sequence). V lost 5 bases, J lost 5 bases, and 6 bases stayed unmatched. In the study's own analysis: It was from reference gene primer amplification that nucleated cell counts were estimated. Repertoires were generated with immunoSEQ multiplex PCR, while TCRdb's copy carries only in-frame clones and drops some. That table supplies the V and J calls and clone size; D and trimming were determined from the DNA. The repertoire consists of about 280,000 clones, with approximately 86% occurring once and the leading ten covering 9% to 9.5%.

The V call is TRBV5-4, the J call TRBJ2-5; 7 bases align to TRBD1. The material sequenced was peripheral blood. The TCR comes from a young man with active or convalescent COVID-19. CDR3: CASRYDRVETQYF. The CDR3 coding sequence is TGTGCCAGCAGATACGACAGGGTGGAGACCCAGTACTTC.